Listed below are T cell receptor beta chains from one sample, sequenced in a study of cytomegalovirus exposure and HLA in healthy donors. The table came from immunoSEQ multiplex PCR; TCRdb's copy has only in-frame clones and leaves some out. The data contain around 170,000 clones, around 82% of them singletons. Sequences were obtained from PBMCs. The receptors were sampled from a man aged 55 to 69 in good health and CMV-seronegative. Each CDR3 is given with its conserved first and last residue. A D gene is named only where the DNA matches it firmly. For some rows the clone size is stated as once, few or many, or as a class when expanded; others skip it.

TGTGCCAGTAGTATTGGGGGGACAGAGAATGAAAAACTGTTTTTT	CASSIGGTENEKLFF	-	TRBD1	TRBV19	TRBJ1-4
TGTGCCAGCAGCTTGAAGAACCCCCCGAGGGAGTCCCACCGCGAGCAGTACTTC	CASSLKNPPRESHREQYF	-	-	TRBV11-2	TRBJ2-7
TGTGCCAGCAGTGAAGCGGGAGGGGGAACAGATACGCAGTATTTT	CASSEAGGGTDTQYF	-	TRBD2	TRBV6-4	TRBJ2-3
TGTGCCAGTGGGAGGACAGGGAACTATGGCTACACCTTC	CASGRTGNYGYTF	-	TRBD1	TRBV19	TRBJ1-2
TGTGCCAGCAGCTTACCAGACAAGAACACCGGGGAGCTGTTTTTT	CASSLPDKNTGELFF	-	-	TRBV5-4	TRBJ2-2
TGTGCCAGCAGCTTGACAGGAGACAATGAGCAGTTCTTC	CASSLTGDNEQFF	-	-	TRBV5-6	TRBJ2-1
TGTGCCAGCAGCCCAATCAGGGGGTCCTACAATGAGCAGTTCTTC	CASSPIRGSYNEQFF	-	TRBD1	TRBV7-3	TRBJ2-1
TGTGCCAGCAGTGAAGCAGGGAGCAATCAGCCCCAGAATTTT	CASSEAGSNQPQNF	-	-	TRBV6-1	TRBJ1-5
TGCAGTGCCCGTATGACGGGAGAGCAGTACTTC	CSARMTGEQYF	once	-	TRBV20-1	TRBJ2-7
TGTGCCAGCAGCCCAGGAACTGCGCCCTATGGCTACACCTTC	CASSPGTAPYGYTF	-	-	TRBV9	TRBJ1-2
TGCGCCAGCACCCCTACGGGACTACCCAGCACAGATACGCAGTATTTT	CASTPTGLPSTDTQYF	few	TRBD2	TRBV10-2	TRBJ2-3
TGTGCCAGTAGTGGCGGTGTCGCGGGTTATGAAGTCTACGAGCAGTACTTC	CASSGGVAGYEVYEQYF	few	-	TRBV19	TRBJ2-7
TGTGCCAGCAGCTCCAAACAGGGACTAGCGGGAGTCACAGATACGCAGTATTTT	CASSSKQGLAGVTDTQYF	few	TRBD2	TRBV7-9	TRBJ2-3
TGTGCCAGCAGTTTTGGGGGGGGCTCTCAGCCCCAGCATTTT	CASSFGGGSQPQHF	few	-	TRBV6-6	TRBJ1-5
TGTGCCAGCAGCTTAGAAAGTGGTTTTGGGGGGAGTCGGGCGAACACTGAAGCTTTCTTT	CASSLESGFGGSRANTEAFF	-	-	TRBV11-2	TRBJ1-1
TGTGCTAGTGGCCTCCATCTGACAGGAACTAACACTGAAGCTTTCTTT	CASGLHLTGTNTEAFF	-	-	TRBV12-5	TRBJ1-1
TGCGCCAGCAGCCGAGACTACGCCAAAGACAATGAGCAGTTCTTC	CASSRDYAKDNEQFF	-	-	TRBV4-3	TRBJ2-1